The following is a T cell receptor beta chain sequence with its context. This sample is drawn from a study of shared clonotypes between healthy human individuals. The investigators split CD4+ cells into a CD45RA+ naive subset and a CD45RA-negative memory subset. Authors' processing steps: ImmunoSEQ only sent back junction sequences with no quality scores, so filtering was done differently. Measured with immunoSEQ multiplex PCR; TCRdb has only the in-frame clones, and not every one. That table supplies the V and J calls and clone size; D and trimming were determined from the DNA. The table lists over 950,000 clones, about 80% of them singletons. This CDR3 is 12 amino acids long. Germline lookup yields CDR1 ENHRY and CDR2 SYGVKD. Trimming shortened V by 6 bases and J by 3 bases, and 8 bases separated the two germline ends.

Sequenced material: memory CD4+ T cells from PBMCs. This sample's subset: CD45RA-negative fraction. The rearrangement uses TRBV10-3 and TRBJ1-1; possible D gene TRBD1, 6 bases. The sequence was collected from a man younger than 35 in good health. Some clones in this sample may be carry-over from other donors' samples. Here the CDR3 reads CAISRGYTEAFF. CDR3 sequence (DNA): TGTGCCATCAGCAGGGGTTACACTGAAGCTTTCTTT.